These T cell receptor beta chains were read from a single sample in a study of blood T cell repertoires in COVID-19. Measured with immunoSEQ multiplex PCR; TCRdb has only the in-frame clones, and not every one. Among approximately 290,000 clones, 65% to 85% were seen once, and the ten largest hold 15% to 18%. Sequencing was carried out using peripheral blood. All receptors derive from a person aged 70 to 79 with COVID-19, enrolled during active disease. CDR3s include the opening cysteine and the closing phenylalanine or tryptophan. The D gene is left open where the match is weak. A row's size may be missing; if present it is once, few, many or a size class.

abundance	v_gene	len	d_gene	j_gene	CDR3aa	CDR3nt
-	TRBV30	15	TRBD2	TRBJ2-3	CAWSPIAGGTDTQYF	TGTGCCTGGAGTCCAATAGCGGGAGGCACAGATACGCAGTATTTT
-	TRBV19	15	-	TRBJ1-3	CASSATGDSGNTIYF	TGTGCCAGTAGTGCAACAGGAGACTCTGGAAACACCATATATTTT
-	TRBV3-1/TRBV3-2	13	-	TRBJ1-1	CASSGQLDTEAFF	TGTGCCAGCAGCGGACAGCTCGACACTGAAGCTTTCTTT
-	TRBV12-3/TRBV12-4	12	-	TRBJ2-1	CASTGRVNEQFF	TGTGCCAGTACAGGGCGGGTAAATGAGCAGTTCTTC
-	TRBV3-1/TRBV3-2	15	TRBD1	TRBJ1-1	CASSQGSQGYTEAFF	TGTGCCAGCAGCCAAGGCTCACAGGGGTACACTGAAGCTTTCTTT
-	TRBV11-3	14	-	TRBJ2-2	CASSRVRSGGELFF	TGTGCCAGCAGCCGCGTGCGGTCTGGCGGGGAGCTGTTTTTT
-	TRBV10-2	12	-	TRBJ1-6	CASATGDSPLHF	TGCGCCAGCGCCACCGGGGATTCACCCCTCCACTTT
-	TRBV23-1	13	-	TRBJ2-2	CASSHPGVWELFF	TGCGCCAGCAGTCACCCCGGGGTGTGGGAGCTGTTTTTT
-	TRBV19	14	-	TRBJ1-2	CASSNQGAGYGYTF	TGTGCCAGTAGTAACCAGGGAGCGGGCTATGGCTACACCTTC
-	TRBV9	13	-	TRBJ1-1	CASSPSEVAEAFF	TGTGCCAGCAGCCCTTCTGAAGTAGCTGAAGCTTTCTTT
-	TRBV27	15	-	TRBJ2-1	CASSLSGEWNNEQFF	TGTGCCAGCAGTTTATCCGGGGAGTGGAACAATGAGCAGTTCTTC
few	TRBV12-3/TRBV12-4	13	-	TRBJ1-2	CASSFRDNYGYTF	TGTGCCAGCAGTTTTCGGGATAACTATGGCTACACCTTC
-	TRBV12-5	16	TRBD2	TRBJ2-3	CASGFYVGGATDTQYF	TGTGCTAGTGGTTTTTACGTGGGAGGGGCCACAGATACGCAGTATTTT
-	TRBV5-6	18	-	TRBJ2-2	CASSLVPGGRTNTGELFF	TGTGCCAGCAGCTTGGTTCCCGGGGGACGGACGAACACCGGGGAGCTGTTTTTT
-	TRBV7-2	16	TRBD2	TRBJ2-7	CASSAAGSSGIYEQYF	TGTGCCAGCAGCGCCGCGGGGTCTAGCGGGATTTACGAGCAGTACTTC
-	TRBV29-1	16	-	TRBJ2-3	CSVEKMDSSAPDTQYF	TGCAGCGTTGAGAAAATGGACTCCTCCGCGCCAGATACGCAGTATTTT
once	TRBV7-6	16	TRBD2	TRBJ2-3	CASSSLAGRPTDTQYF	TGTGCCAGCAGCTCGCTAGCGGGGCGACCCACAGATACGCAGTATTTT
-	TRBV6-5	13	-	TRBJ1-5	CASLDSFNQPQHF	TGTGCCAGCCTGGACAGCTTCAATCAGCCCCAGCATTTT
-	TRBV5-4	15	-	TRBJ2-3	CASSPGEGIGDTQYF	TGTGCCAGCAGCCCCGGAGAGGGTATAGGGGATACGCAGTATTTT
-	TRBV7-2	14	-	TRBJ1-2	CASSLGSGDYGYTF	TGTGCCAGCAGCTTAGGATCCGGAGACTATGGCTACACCTTC
-	TRBV6-6	14	TRBD1	TRBJ2-3	CASSWGQGTDTQYF	TGTGCCAGCAGCTGGGGACAGGGTACAGATACGCAGTATTTT
-	TRBV5-1	17	-	TRBJ2-3	CASSPWGTPGSTDTQYF	TGCGCCAGCAGTCCGTGGGGCACCCCCGGCAGCACAGATACGCAGTATTTT